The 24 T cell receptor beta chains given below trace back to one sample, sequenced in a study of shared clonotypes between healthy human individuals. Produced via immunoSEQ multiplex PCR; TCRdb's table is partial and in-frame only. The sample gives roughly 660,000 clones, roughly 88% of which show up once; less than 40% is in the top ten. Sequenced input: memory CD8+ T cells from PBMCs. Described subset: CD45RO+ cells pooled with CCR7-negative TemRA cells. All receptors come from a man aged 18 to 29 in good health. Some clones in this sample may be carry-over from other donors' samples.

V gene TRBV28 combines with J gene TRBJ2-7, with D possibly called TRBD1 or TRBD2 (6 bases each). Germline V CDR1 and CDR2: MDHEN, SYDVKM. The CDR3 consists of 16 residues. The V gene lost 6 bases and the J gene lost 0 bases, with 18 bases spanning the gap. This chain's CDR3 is CASRGGGPFSSYEQYF. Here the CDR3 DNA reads TGTGCCAGCAGGGGGGGCGGGCCCTTTTCCTCCTACGAGCAGTACTTC.

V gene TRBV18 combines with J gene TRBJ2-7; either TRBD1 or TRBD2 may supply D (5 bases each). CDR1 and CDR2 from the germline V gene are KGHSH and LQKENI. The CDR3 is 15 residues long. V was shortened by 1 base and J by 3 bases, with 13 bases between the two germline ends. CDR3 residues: CASSPLLGDHYEQYF. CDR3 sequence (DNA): TGTGCCAGCTCACCACTTTTGGGGGACCACTACGAGCAGTACTTC. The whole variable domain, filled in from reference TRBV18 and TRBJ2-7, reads NAGVMQNPRHLVRRRGQEARLRCSPMKGHSHVYWYRQLPEEGLKFMVYLQKENIIDESGMPKERFSAEFPKEGPSILRIQQVVRGDSAAYFCASSPLLGDHYEQYFGPGTRLTVT.

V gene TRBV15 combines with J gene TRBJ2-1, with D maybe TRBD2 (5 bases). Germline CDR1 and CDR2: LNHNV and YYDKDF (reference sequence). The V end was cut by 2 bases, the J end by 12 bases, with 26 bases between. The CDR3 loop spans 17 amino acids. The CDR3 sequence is CATSRPPIQRGLLLQFF. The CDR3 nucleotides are TGTGCCACCAGCAGACCTCCGATCCAACGTGGACTCCTTCTGCAGTTCTTC. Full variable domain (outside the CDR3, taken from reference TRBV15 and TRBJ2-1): DAMVIQNPRYQVTQFGKPVTLSCSQTLNHNVMYWYQQKSSQAPKLLFHYYDKDFNNEADTPDNFQSRRPNTSFCFLDIRSPGLGDTAMYLCATSRPPIQRGLLLQFFGPGTRLTVL.

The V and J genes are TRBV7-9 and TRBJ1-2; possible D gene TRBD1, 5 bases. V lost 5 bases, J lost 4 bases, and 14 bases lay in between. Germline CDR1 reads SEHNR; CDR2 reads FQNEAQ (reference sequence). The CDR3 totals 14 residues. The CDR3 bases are TGTGCCAGCAGCGAGGGACCGGTGGGCTATGGCTACACCTTC. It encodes CASSEGPVGYGYTF. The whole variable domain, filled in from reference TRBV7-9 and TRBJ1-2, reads DTGVSQNPRHKITKRGQNVTFRCDPISEHNRLYWYRQTLGQGPEFLTYFQNEAQLEKSRLLSDRFSAERPKGSFSTLEIQRTEQGDSAMYLCASSEGPVGYGYTFGSGTRLTVV.

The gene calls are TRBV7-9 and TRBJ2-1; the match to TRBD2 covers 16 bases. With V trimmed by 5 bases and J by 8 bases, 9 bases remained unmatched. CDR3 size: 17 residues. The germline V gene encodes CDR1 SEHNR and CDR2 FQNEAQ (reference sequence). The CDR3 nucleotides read TGTGCCAGCAGCCACCAAACCGGGACTAGCGGGAGGGATGAGCAGTTCTTC. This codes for CASSHQTGTSGRDEQFF.

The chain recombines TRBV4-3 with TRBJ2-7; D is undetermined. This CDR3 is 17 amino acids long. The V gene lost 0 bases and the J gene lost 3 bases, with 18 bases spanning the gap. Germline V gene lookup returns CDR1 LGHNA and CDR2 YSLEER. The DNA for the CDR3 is TGCGCCAGCAGCCAAGAAAGGGAACGGCCCTGGTACTACGAGCAGTACTTC. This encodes CASSQERERPWYYEQYF.

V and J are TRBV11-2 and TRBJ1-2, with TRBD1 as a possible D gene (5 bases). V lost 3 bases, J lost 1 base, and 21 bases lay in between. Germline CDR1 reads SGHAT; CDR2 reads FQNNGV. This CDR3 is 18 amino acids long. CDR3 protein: CASSFFTPRGRDNYGYTF. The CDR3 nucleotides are TGTGCCAGCAGCTTCTTTACCCCCCGGGGCCGAGATAACTATGGCTACACCTTC.

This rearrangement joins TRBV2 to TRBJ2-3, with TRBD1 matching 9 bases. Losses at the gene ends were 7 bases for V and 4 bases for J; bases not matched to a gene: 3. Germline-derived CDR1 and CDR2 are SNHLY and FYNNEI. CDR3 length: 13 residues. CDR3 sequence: CASKDRGPDTQYF. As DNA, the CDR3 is TGTGCCAGCAAGGACAGGGGCCCAGATACGCAGTATTTT.

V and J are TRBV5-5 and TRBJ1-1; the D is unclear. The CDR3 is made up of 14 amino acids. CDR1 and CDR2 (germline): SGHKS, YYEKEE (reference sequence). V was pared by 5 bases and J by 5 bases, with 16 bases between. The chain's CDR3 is CASSAIPRNTEAFF. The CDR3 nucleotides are TGTGCCAGCAGTGCTATTCCTCGGAATACTGAAGCTTTCTTT.

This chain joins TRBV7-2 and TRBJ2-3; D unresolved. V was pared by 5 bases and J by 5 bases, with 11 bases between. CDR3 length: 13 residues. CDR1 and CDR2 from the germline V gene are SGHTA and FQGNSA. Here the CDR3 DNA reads TGTGCCAGCAGCGGCACCTCGGGAGATACGCAGTATTTT. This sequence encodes CASSGTSGDTQYF.

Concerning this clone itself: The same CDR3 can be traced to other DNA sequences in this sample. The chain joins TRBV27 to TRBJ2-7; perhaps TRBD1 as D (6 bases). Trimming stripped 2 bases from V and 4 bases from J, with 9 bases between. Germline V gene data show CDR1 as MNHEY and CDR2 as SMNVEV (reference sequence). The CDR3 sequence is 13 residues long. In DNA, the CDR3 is TGTGCCAGCAGTTTACTACAGGGTTACGAGCAGTACTTC. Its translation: CASSLLQGYEQYF.

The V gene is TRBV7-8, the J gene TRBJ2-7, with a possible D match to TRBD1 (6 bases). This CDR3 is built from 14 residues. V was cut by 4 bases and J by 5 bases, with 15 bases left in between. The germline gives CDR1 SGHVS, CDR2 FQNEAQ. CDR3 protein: CASSSNPGADEQYF. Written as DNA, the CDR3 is TGTGCCAGCAGCTCTAATCCAGGGGCCGACGAGCAGTACTTC.

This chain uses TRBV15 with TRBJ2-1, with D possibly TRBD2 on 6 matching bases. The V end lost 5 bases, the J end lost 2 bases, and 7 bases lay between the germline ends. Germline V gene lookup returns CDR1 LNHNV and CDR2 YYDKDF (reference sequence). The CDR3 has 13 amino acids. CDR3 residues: CATSGGTYNEQFF. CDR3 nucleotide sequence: TGTGCCACCAGCGGAGGGACCTACAATGAGCAGTTCTTC.

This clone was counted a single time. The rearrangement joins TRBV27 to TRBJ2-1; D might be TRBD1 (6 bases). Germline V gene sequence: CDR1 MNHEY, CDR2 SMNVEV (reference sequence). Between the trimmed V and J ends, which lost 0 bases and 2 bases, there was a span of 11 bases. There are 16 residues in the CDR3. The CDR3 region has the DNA TGTGCCAGCAGTTTATCCGCAGGGGACACCTACAATGAGCAGTTCTTC. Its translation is CASSLSAGDTYNEQFF.

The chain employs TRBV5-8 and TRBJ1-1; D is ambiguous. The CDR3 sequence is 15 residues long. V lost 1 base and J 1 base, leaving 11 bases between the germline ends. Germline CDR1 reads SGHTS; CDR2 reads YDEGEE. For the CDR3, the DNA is TGTGCCAGCAGCTTGTTTGGGCACCAGAACACTGAAGCTTTCTTT. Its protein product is CASSLFGHQNTEAFF.

The CDR3: CSVEDWGSGSSYEQYF. CDR3 nucleotide sequence: TGCAGCGTTGAAGATTGGGGAAGCGGCAGCTCCTACGAGCAGTACTTC. The J gene is TRBJ2-7, the V gene TRBV29-1, with D perhaps matching TRBD2 (5 bases). Germline loops: CDR1 SQVTM, CDR2 ANQGSEA. V lost 0 bases and J lost 0, with 15 bases in between. The CDR3 totals 16 residues.

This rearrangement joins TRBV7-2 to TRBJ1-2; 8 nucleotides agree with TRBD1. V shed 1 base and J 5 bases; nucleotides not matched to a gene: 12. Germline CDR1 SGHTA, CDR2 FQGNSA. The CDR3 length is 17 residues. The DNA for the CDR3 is TGTGCCAGCAGCTTAGGGACAGGGAGGCTCGCGATGTATGGCTACACCTTC. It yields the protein CASSLGTGRLAMYGYTF.

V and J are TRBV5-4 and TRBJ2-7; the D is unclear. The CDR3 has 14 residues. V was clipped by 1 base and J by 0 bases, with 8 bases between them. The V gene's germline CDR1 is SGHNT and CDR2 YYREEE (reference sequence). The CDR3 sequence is CASSLYRSSYEQYF. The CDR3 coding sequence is TGTGCCAGCAGCTTGTACAGAAGCTCCTACGAGCAGTACTTC. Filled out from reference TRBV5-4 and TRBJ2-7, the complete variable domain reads ETGVTQSPTHLIKTRGQQVTLRCSSQSGHNTVSWYQQALGQGPQFIFQYYREEENGRGNFPPRFSGLQFPNYSSELNVNALELDDSALYLCASSLYRSSYEQYFGPGTRLTVT.

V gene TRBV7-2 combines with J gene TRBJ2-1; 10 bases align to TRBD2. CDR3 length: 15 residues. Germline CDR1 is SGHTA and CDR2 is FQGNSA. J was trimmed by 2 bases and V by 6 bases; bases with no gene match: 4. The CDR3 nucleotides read TGTGCCAGCAGACCCAGCGGGAGGGCCTACAATGAGCAGTTCTTC. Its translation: CASRPSGRAYNEQFF. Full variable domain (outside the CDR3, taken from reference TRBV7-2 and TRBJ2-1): GAGVSQSPSNKVTEKGKDVELRCDPISGHTALYWYRQSLGQGLEFLIYFQGNSAPDKSGLPSDRFSAERTGGSVSTLTIQRTQQEDSAVYLCASRPSGRAYNEQFFGPGTRLTVL.

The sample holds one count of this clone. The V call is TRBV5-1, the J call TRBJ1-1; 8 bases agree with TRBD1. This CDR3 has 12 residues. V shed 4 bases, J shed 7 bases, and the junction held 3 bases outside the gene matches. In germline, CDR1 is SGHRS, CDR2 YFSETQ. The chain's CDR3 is CASSQQGVEAFF. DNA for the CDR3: TGCGCCAGCAGCCAACAGGGGGTTGAAGCTTTCTTT.

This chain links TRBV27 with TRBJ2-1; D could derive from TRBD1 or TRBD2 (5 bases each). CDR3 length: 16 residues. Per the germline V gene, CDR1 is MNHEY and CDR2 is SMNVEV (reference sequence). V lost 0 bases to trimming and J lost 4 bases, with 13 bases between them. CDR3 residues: CASSLSGRETYNEQFF. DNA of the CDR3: TGTGCCAGCAGTTTATCGGGACGAGAAACTTACAATGAGCAGTTCTTC.

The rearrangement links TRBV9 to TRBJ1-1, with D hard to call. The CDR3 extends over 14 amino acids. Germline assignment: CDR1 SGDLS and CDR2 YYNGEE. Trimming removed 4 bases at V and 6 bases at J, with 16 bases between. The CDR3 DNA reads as TGTGCCAGCAGCCCCGCGGAAAGAGTCGCTGAAGCTTTCTTT. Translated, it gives CASSPAERVAEAFF. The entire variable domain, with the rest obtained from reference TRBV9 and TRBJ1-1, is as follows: DSGVTQTPKHLITATGQRVTLRCSPRSGDLSVYWYQQSLDQGLQFLIQYYNGEERAKGNILERFSAQQFPDLHSELNLSSLELGDSALYFCASSPAERVAEAFFGQGTRLTVV.

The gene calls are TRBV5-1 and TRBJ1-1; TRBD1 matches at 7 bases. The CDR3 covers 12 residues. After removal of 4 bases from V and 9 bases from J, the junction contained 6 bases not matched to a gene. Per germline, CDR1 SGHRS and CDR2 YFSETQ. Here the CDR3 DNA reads TGCGCCAGCAGCCTCGACAGGGTTCAAGCTTTCTTT. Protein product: CASSLDRVQAFF.

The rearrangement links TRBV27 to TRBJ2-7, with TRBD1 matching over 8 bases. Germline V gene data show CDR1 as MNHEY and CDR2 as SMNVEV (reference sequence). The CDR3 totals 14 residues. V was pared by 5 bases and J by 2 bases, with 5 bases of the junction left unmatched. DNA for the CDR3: TGTGCCAGCAGTCCGGGACAGGTTACCTACGAGCAGTACTTC. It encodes CASSPGQVTYEQYF.